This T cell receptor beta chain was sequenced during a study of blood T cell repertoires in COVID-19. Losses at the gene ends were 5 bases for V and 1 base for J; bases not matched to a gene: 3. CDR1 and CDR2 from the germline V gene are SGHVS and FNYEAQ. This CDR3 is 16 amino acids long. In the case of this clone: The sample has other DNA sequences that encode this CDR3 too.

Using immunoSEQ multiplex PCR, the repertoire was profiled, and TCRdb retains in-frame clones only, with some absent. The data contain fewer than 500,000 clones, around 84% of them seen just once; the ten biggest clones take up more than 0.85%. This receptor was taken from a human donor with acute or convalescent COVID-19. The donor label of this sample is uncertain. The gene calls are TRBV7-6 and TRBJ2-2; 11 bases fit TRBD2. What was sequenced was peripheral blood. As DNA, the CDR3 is TGTGCCAGCAGCCTCGGGACTAGCGGGAACACCGGGGAGCTGTTTTTT. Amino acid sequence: CASSLGTSGNTGELFF.